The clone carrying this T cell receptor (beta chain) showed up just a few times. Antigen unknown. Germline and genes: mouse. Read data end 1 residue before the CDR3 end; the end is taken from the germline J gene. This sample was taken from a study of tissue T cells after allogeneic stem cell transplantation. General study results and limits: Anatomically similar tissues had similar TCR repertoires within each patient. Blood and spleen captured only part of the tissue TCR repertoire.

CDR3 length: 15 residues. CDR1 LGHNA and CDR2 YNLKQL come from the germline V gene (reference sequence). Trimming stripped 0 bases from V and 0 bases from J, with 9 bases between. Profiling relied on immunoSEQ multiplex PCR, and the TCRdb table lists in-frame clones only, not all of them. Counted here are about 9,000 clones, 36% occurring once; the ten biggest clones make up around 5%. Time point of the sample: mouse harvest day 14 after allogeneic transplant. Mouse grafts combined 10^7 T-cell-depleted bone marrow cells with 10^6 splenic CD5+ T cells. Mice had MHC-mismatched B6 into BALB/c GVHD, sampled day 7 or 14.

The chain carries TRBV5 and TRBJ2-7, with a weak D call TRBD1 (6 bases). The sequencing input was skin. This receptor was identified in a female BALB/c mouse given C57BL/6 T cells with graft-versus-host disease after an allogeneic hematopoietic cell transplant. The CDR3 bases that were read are TGTGCCAGCAGCCAAGAGGAGGGGGACTCCTATGAACAGTAC. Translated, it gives CASSQEEGDSYEQY. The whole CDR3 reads CASSQEEGDSYEQYF.